This paragraph reports one TCR beta chain. The sample is drawn from a study of blood T cell repertoires in COVID-19. Looking at the study overall: Sites in the United States, Italy and Spain provided acute and convalescent COVID-19 samples. Nucleic acid was either cDNA or gDNA, and it came from T cells, B-cell-depleted T cells, or PBMCs.

Authors' analysis steps: Reference gene primers were amplified, and this amplification served to estimate nucleated cell counts. Here immunoSEQ multiplex PCR was the method, and the copy in TCRdb shows in-frame clones only, minus some. V, J and clone size are taken as reported in that table, and D and trimming were inferred from the DNA itself. The data hold about 50,000 clones, with roughly 90% observed a single time. V dropped 2 bases and J dropped 1 base, with 6 bases sitting between them. Germline loops: CDR1 MNHNY, CDR2 SVGAGI (reference sequence). The CDR3 is 13 amino acids. The specimen was peripheral blood. J is TRBJ2-7 and V is TRBV6-6; unclear D gene. This receptor was taken from a human donor in a cohort sampled during active COVID-19. The CDR3 sequence is CASSYQESYEQYV. CDR3 nucleotides: TGTGCCAGCAGTTACCAGGAATCCTACGAGCAGTACGTC.